Below, 32 T cell receptor beta chains from the same sample are listed, as sequenced in a study of cytomegalovirus exposure and HLA in healthy donors. Primers for the PCR totalled 60 Vbeta and 13 Jbeta. The table came from immunoSEQ multiplex PCR; TCRdb's copy has only in-frame clones and leaves some out. Counted here are about 120,000 clones, roughly three quarters occurring once; the ten biggest clones make up around 1.6%. The sequenced material came from PBMCs. These receptors originate from a woman aged 18-30 years in good health and CMV-seronegative.

The gene calls are TRBV28 and TRBJ1-2; D is unclear. This CDR3 contains 14 residues. Between the trimmed V and J ends, which lost 2 bases and 4 bases, there was a span of 11 bases. Germline CDR1 and CDR2: MDHEN and SYDVKM. The chain's CDR3 is CASSLIGGGYGYTF. The CDR3 nucleotides are TGTGCCAGCAGTTTAATCGGAGGAGGCTATGGCTACACCTTC.

This chain links TRBV6-1 with TRBJ1-2, with D uncertain. The CDR3 has 12 residues. V was clipped by 4 bases and J by 4 bases, with 7 bases between them. Per germline, CDR1 MNHNS and CDR2 SASEGT. The CDR3 DNA sequence: TGTGCCAGCAGTGGGCCGTTCTATGGCTACACCTTC. This encodes CASSGPFYGYTF.

The chain joins TRBV5-6 to TRBJ1-2; TRBD1 agrees at 8 bases. With V trimmed by 5 bases and J by 5 bases, 11 bases remained unmatched. This CDR3 has 15 residues. The germline V gene encodes CDR1 SGHDT and CDR2 YYEEEE. Here the CDR3 reads CASRFRQGAIYGYTF. CDR3 DNA: TGTGCCAGCAGGTTCCGGCAGGGGGCAATTTATGGCTACACCTTC. Combining the CDR3 with reference TRBV5-6 and TRBJ1-2 gives the whole variable domain DAGVTQSPTHLIKTRGQQVTLRCSPKSGHDTVSWYQQALGQGPQFIFQYYEEEERQRGNFPDRFSGHQFPNYSSELNVNALLLGDSALYLCASRFRQGAIYGYTFGSGTRLTVV.

V is TRBV7-6 and J is TRBJ2-7; possible D gene TRBD1, 7 bases. The length of the CDR3 is 13 residues. Trimming left V 5 bases short and J 2 bases short, with 10 bases between. The germline gives CDR1 SGHVS, CDR2 FNYEAQ. The CDR3 loop reads CASSPRGAYEQYF. In nucleotides, the CDR3 is TGTGCCAGCAGCCCCAGGGGGGCCTACGAGCAGTACTTC.

The genes are TRBV5-1 and TRBJ1-2, with 12 bases identical to TRBD1. The V gene end was trimmed by 4 bases and the J gene end by 5 bases; junction bases not matched to a gene: 9. The CDR3 length is 16 residues. Germline lookup yields CDR1 SGHRS and CDR2 YFSETQ. This CDR3 reads CASSVGDRGRVYGYTF. CDR3 DNA sequence: TGCGCCAGCAGCGTGGGGGACAGGGGGCGCGTTTATGGCTACACCTTC.

This clone turned up a few times. The J gene is TRBJ2-5, the V gene TRBV5-1; 9 bases agree with TRBD2. Germline CDR1 is SGHRS and CDR2 is YFSETQ. The CDR3 length is 15 residues. J gave up 4 bases and V 0 bases, and 4 bases lay outside the gene matches. The CDR3 loop reads CASSLGGGAGETQYF. The CDR3 nucleotides read TGCGCCAGCAGCTTGGGCGGGGGGGCAGGAGAGACCCAGTACTTC.

The rearrangement joins TRBV2 to TRBJ1-1; D possibly corresponds to TRBD1 (6 bases). Germline V lookup: CDR1 SNHLY, CDR2 FYNNEI. The CDR3 runs to 16 residues. V lost 6 bases and J lost 4, with 21 bases in between. CDR3: CASSERAGAGGTEAFF. DNA of the CDR3: TGTGCCAGCAGCGAACGAGCGGGGGCAGGTGGCACTGAAGCTTTCTTT.

The gene calls are TRBV2 and TRBJ2-7, with D hard to call. The CDR3 spans 12 residues. V was cut by 4 bases and J by 3 bases, with 7 bases left in between. The V gene's germline CDR1 is SNHLY and CDR2 FYNNEI. As DNA, the CDR3 is TGTGCCAGCAGTGGACTGATCTACGAGCAGTACTTC. This gives the protein CASSGLIYEQYF.

This sequence joins TRBV5-4 and TRBJ1-1; a possible D gene is TRBD1 (5 bases). Trimming shortened V by 0 bases and J by 0 bases, and 12 bases separated the two germline ends. Germline CDR1 and CDR2: SGHNT and YYREEE (reference sequence). This CDR3 has 16 residues. CDR3 DNA: TGTGCCAGCAGCTTGGTCGGGGGACGGGTGAACACTGAAGCTTTCTTT. As protein: CASSLVGGRVNTEAFF.

The chain combines TRBV2 with TRBJ1-1, with D possibly TRBD1 on 5 matching bases. Trimming pared 7 bases from V and 5 bases from J, leaving 14 bases between. The CDR3 runs to 13 residues. Germline assignment: CDR1 SNHLY and CDR2 FYNNEI. The DNA of the CDR3 is TGTGCCAGCAACCGGGACGGAGGGACTGAAGCTTTCTTT. The encoded protein is CASNRDGGTEAFF.

The V call is TRBV5-1, the J call TRBJ2-3; TRBD2 is a possible D gene (5 bases). This CDR3 contains 14 residues. Germline CDR1 SGHRS, CDR2 YFSETQ. V was clipped by 4 bases and J by 6 bases, with 15 bases between them. CDR3 protein: CASSGGLVGDTQYF. In DNA, the CDR3 is TGCGCCAGCAGCGGCGGACTGGTCGGGGATACGCAGTATTTT.

The CDR3 loop reads CSARDLLEQFF. Here the CDR3 DNA reads TGCAGTGCTAGAGATTTACTTGAGCAGTTCTTC. The rearrangement joins TRBV20-1 to TRBJ2-1; no clear D gene. Trimming removed 0 bases at V and 9 bases at J, with 6 bases between. In germline, CDR1 is DFQATT, CDR2 SNEGSKA (reference sequence). The CDR3 is 11 residues long.

CDR3 DNA sequence: TGTGCCAGCAGGAAGGACAGGGGGCTAAACACTGAAGCTTTCTTT. It is translated as CASRKDRGLNTEAFF. This chain links TRBV2 with TRBJ1-1, with 11 bases lining up with TRBD1. CDR3 size: 15 residues. The germline V gene has CDR1 SNHLY and CDR2 FYNNEI. Unmatched junction bases numbered 5, after V lost 6 bases and J lost 2 bases.

The rearrangement joins TRBV5-1 to TRBJ2-7, with 8 bases matching TRBD2. The J segment lost 4 bases and the V segment lost 0 bases, leaving 9 bases of the junction unmatched. This CDR3 contains 16 residues. Looked up from germline, CDR1 is SGHRS and CDR2 is YFSETQ. The CDR3 here is CASSLAVVAGKYEQYF. The CDR3 DNA reads as TGCGCCAGCAGCTTGGCCGTGGTAGCGGGGAAATACGAGCAGTACTTC.

This chain joins TRBV7-2 and TRBJ2-3; TRBD1 agrees at 7 bases. CDR3 length equals 15 residues. The germline V gene encodes CDR1 SGHTA and CDR2 FQGNSA. The ends lost 3 bases at V and 2 bases at J; junction bases unmatched: 5. The CDR3 loop reads CASSFGRGYTDTQYF. In nucleotides, the CDR3 is TGTGCCAGCAGCTTCGGCAGGGGGTACACAGATACGCAGTATTTT.

In this sample, this clone turned up a few times. This chain uses TRBV27 with TRBJ1-6; no definite D call. Per germline, CDR1 MNHEY and CDR2 SMNVEV (reference sequence). V was cut by 4 bases and J by 6 bases, with 22 bases left in between. The CDR3 runs 18 residues. The CDR3 DNA reads as TGTGCCAGCAGTTCTGAGGTAGGGCGGGGAGACCTTAATTCACCCCTCCACTTT. This gives the protein CASSSEVGRGDLNSPLHF.

Here the CDR3 DNA reads TGCGCCAGCAGCTACAGGGACTATGGTTCACCCCTCCACTTT. Its protein is CASSYRDYGSPLHF. This chain connects TRBV5-1 to TRBJ1-6; a weak D match, TRBD1 (6 bases). This CDR3 contains 14 residues. Looked up from germline, CDR1 is SGHRS and CDR2 is YFSETQ. V shed 3 bases and J shed 9 bases, with 13 bases lying between them. Using reference TRBV5-1 and TRBJ1-6 for the parts outside the CDR3, the full variable domain is KAGVTQTPRYLIKTRGQQVTLSCSPISGHRSVSWYQQTPGQGLQFLFEYFSETQRNKGNFPGRFSGRQFSNSRSEMNVSTLELGDSALYLCASSYRDYGSPLHFGNGTRLTVT.

The chain uses TRBV5-1 and TRBJ2-7; D is uncertain. Trimming stripped 4 bases from V and 2 bases from J, with 13 bases between. Germline V lookup: CDR1 SGHRS, CDR2 YFSETQ. The CDR3 consists of 14 residues. CDR3 region: CASSPIQSTYEQYF. DNA for the CDR3: TGCGCCAGCAGCCCCATCCAATCCACCTACGAGCAGTACTTC.

Note on this clone: Additional DNA sequences in this sample encode the identical CDR3. The chain recombines TRBV29-1 with TRBJ2-1; 7 positions agree with TRBD2. Germline loops: CDR1 SQVTM, CDR2 ANQGSEA. The CDR3 is 12 residues long. Germline trimming cut 7 bases from V and 9 bases from J; bases unmatched to any gene: 9. The CDR3 loop reads CSGGSFQGEQFF. Here the CDR3 DNA reads TGCAGCGGCGGGAGCTTCCAAGGTGAGCAGTTCTTC.

This chain links TRBV5-1 with TRBJ2-5, with 10 bases identical to TRBD1. The CDR3 totals 15 residues. In germline, CDR1 is SGHRS, CDR2 YFSETQ. V shed 4 bases and J 4 bases; nucleotides not matched to a gene: 7. CDR3 in amino acids: CASSPGTGDGETQYF. The CDR3 DNA reads TGCGCCAGCAGCCCCGGGACAGGGGATGGAGAGACCCAGTACTTC.

This clone was recorded only once. The genes are TRBV7-8 and TRBJ1-1, with a possible D match to TRBD1 (5 bases). The CDR3 runs to 15 residues. The germline V and J ends were trimmed by 9 bases and 4 bases, with 21 bases remaining between them. Germline V gene sequence: CDR1 SGHVS, CDR2 FQNEAQ. CDR3 residues: CASIMGRNVSTEAFF. In DNA form, the CDR3 reads TGTGCCAGTATCATGGGGCGAAATGTGAGCACTGAAGCTTTCTTT.

The chain is built from TRBV4-1 and TRBJ2-2; D not certain. Germline-derived CDR1 and CDR2 are MGHRA and YSYEKL. The V end was cut by 0 bases, the J end by 7 bases, with 12 bases between. The CDR3 is 15 amino acids. CDR3 protein: CASSQDQVKFGELFF. For the CDR3, the DNA is TGCGCCAGCAGCCAAGATCAGGTTAAGTTCGGGGAGCTGTTTTTT.

In regard to this clone: Within the sample, other DNA sequences also encode this same CDR3. The J gene is TRBJ2-7, the V gene TRBV9, with D possibly matching TRBD2 (6 bases). Trimming took 0 bases from V and 2 from J, leaving 9 bases between them. The CDR3 is 14 amino acids. Germline CDR1 reads SGDLS; CDR2 reads YYNGEE. The CDR3 is CASSVGGGTYEQYF. CDR3 nucleotides: TGTGCCAGCAGCGTAGGGGGCGGGACCTACGAGCAGTACTTC.

V is TRBV2 and J is TRBJ1-2, with TRBD1 identical over 8 bases. This CDR3 comprises 13 residues. The V gene end was trimmed by 7 bases and the J gene end by 6 bases; junction bases not matched to a gene: 7. Germline V lookup: CDR1 SNHLY, CDR2 FYNNEI. The CDR3 loop is CASTNRGEDGYTF. In DNA, the CDR3 is TGTGCCAGCACCAACAGGGGGGAAGATGGCTACACCTTC.

The chain couples TRBV18 to TRBJ1-1, with a tentative D call TRBD1 (6 bases). V shed 2 bases and J shed 7 bases, with 17 bases lying between them. Germline V CDR1 and CDR2: KGHSH, LQKENI. The CDR3 is 15 residues long. In DNA, the CDR3 is TGTGCCAGCTCACCAAAGGGGGTCGGCTCTAGTGAAGCTTTCTTT. Translating gives CASSPKGVGSSEAFF.

J is TRBJ2-2 and V is TRBV9, with 8 bases that match TRBD2. Germline loops: CDR1 SGDLS, CDR2 YYNGEE. The CDR3 runs to 16 residues. J was trimmed by 7 bases and V by 4 bases; bases with no gene match: 12. CDR3 loop: CASSSPLRGGVGELFF. The CDR3 coding sequence is TGTGCCAGCAGCTCTCCTCTCCGGGGGGGCGTCGGGGAGCTGTTTTTT.

The chain has TRBV4-2 and TRBJ2-1; 9 bases line up with TRBD1. The CDR3 consists of 15 residues. V trimming: 4 bases; J trimming: 8 bases; junction bases outside the gene matches: 9. CDR1 is LGHNA, CDR2 YNFKEQ, per germline. In DNA form, the CDR3 reads TGTGCCAGCAGCCTCCGGGACAGGGCTGGAGATGAGCAGTTCTTC. Residues: CASSLRDRAGDEQFF.

This clone has just a few counts. The chain couples TRBV28 to TRBJ2-6; perhaps TRBD2 as D (5 bases). CDR3 length equals 15 residues. From germline, CDR1 is MDHEN and CDR2 SYDVKM. Trimming left V 2 bases short and J 2 bases short, with 7 bases between. CDR3 sequence: CASSLTGAGANVLTF. CDR3 sequence (DNA): TGTGCCAGCAGTTTAACCGGGGCTGGGGCCAACGTCCTGACTTTC.

The chain joins TRBV12-2 to TRBJ1-2; the listed D gene, TRBD1, was not tested against the DNA. TRBV12-2 is a pseudogene. The CDR3 loop spans 15 amino acids. Here the CDR3 reads CASRLLSGTNYGYTF. The CDR3 nucleotides are TGTGCAAGTCGCTTACTTTCTGGCACGAACTATGGCTACACCTTC.

V usage is TRBV6-1 and J usage is TRBJ2-7; tentative D call: TRBD1 (6 bases). Germline assignment: CDR1 MNHNS and CDR2 SASEGT. CDR3 length: 15 amino acids. V was shortened by 4 bases and J by 2 bases, with 15 bases between the two germline ends. Here the CDR3 DNA reads TGTGCCAGCAGTGTACGGGACATGCTACCCTACGAGCAGTACTTC. Translation gives CASSVRDMLPYEQYF.

This clone was found a few times. The V and J genes are TRBV6-5 and TRBJ1-2; D is unclear. CDR3 length: 11 amino acids. CDR1 MNHEY and CDR2 SVGAGI come from the germline V gene. V was trimmed by 8 bases and J by 4 bases, leaving 8 bases between them. The CDR3 bases are TGTGCCAGCCGCCAAGCCTATGGCTACACCTTC. This encodes CASRQAYGYTF.

The chain joins TRBV5-1 to TRBJ1-4; D gene unclear. The CDR3 totals 16 residues. Germline CDR1 SGHRS, CDR2 YFSETQ. The ends were cut back, 0 bases at V and 0 bases at J, with 9 bases in the middle. The CDR3 DNA reads TGCGCCAGCAGCTTGGAAGGCGGGGCAACTAATGAAAAACTGTTTTTT. It yields the protein CASSLEGGATNEKLFF.